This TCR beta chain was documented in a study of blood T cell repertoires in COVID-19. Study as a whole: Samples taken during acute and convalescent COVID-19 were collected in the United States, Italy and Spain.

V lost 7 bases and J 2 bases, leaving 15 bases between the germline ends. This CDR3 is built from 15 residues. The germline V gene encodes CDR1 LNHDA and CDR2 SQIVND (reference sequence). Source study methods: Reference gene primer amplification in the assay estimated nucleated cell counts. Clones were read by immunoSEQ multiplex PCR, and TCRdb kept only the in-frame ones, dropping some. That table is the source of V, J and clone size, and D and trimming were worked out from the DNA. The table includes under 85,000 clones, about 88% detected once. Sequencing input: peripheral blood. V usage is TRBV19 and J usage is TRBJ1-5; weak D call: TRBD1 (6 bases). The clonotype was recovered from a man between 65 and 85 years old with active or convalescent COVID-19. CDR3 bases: TGTGCCAGTACTCCTCTAGGGGGAGGCAATCAGCCCCAGCATTTT. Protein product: CASTPLGGGNQPQHF.